Reported below is one T cell receptor (beta chain). Its cognate antigen has yet to be identified. Base quality data are lacking; no much larger clone is found one base away. Counted from cysteine to phenylalanine, this CDR3 has 13 amino acids. The retained sequence is limited to the CDR3, 39 bases, with the frame set at the first base. Between the V and J ends, shortened by 1 base and 8 bases respectively, the junction contains 9 bases. For CDR1 and CDR2, the germline V gene lists SGHVS and FQNEAQ. The record originates from a study of T cell changes during pregnancy in multiple sclerosis (dated by TCRdb to about 2019). Concerning the study at large: The study examined how the T cell repertoire changed over the course of pregnancy in women with multiple sclerosis.

Libraries came from the immunoSEQ multiplex PCR assay. TCRdb took over this immuneACCESS table, retaining in-frame rearrangements with V and J assigned. Such tables are incomplete; in checked studies, under half of the missing clones stem from an unresolved V gene, and the remainder is unexplained. The sample profile shows more than 80,000 clones; more than 90% of them were found once. About 1.5% of the sample belongs to the ten largest clones. The receptor was isolated from a female donor with multiple sclerosis, enrolled in a pregnancy study. The rearrangement combines TRBV7-8 with TRBJ2-1; no D gene is confidently identified. Sequencing used peripheral blood, obtained in the first trimester of pregnancy. The CDR3 corresponds to CASSLELTHEQFF. The nucleotides read TGTGCCAGCAGCTTAGAACTCACGCATGAGCAGTTCTTC. This CDR3, with the reference TRBV7-8 and TRBJ2-1 proteins standing in past its ends, gives the full variable domain GAGVSQSPRYKVAKRGQDVALRCDPISGHVSLFWYQQALGQGPEFLTYFQNEAQLDKSGLPSDRFFAERPEGSVSTLKIQRTQQEDSAVYLCASSLELTHEQFFGPGTRLTVL.